Listed below are T cell receptor beta chains from one sample, sequenced in a study of PD-L1 blockade in urothelial cancer. Profiled with immunoSEQ multiplex PCR; TCRdb holds only in-frame clones, not every one. The sample includes more than 50,000 clones, about 86% seen only once; the top ten take roughly 3.2%. The sample here was PBMCs, taken around atezolizumab (anti-PD-L1) treatment. The receptors come from a man between 70 and 80 years old with urothelial cancer. CDR3s include the opening cysteine and the closing phenylalanine or tryptophan. A D gene is named only where the DNA matches it firmly. Rows may omit the clone size; those that give it use once, few, many or a size class.

V	J	D	size	DNA	CDR3
TRBV28	TRBJ1-3	TRBD1	NA	TGTGCCAGCAGTGTCTGGACAGGGCCGGGAAACACCATATATTTT	CASSVWTGPGNTIYF
TRBV11-3	TRBJ2-3	TRBD2	NA	TGTGCCAGCAGCTTAGTGGGCGGGAGCGTTCACACGCAGTATTTT	CASSLVGGSVHTQYF
TRBV7-2	TRBJ2-7	NA	NA	TGTGCCAGCAGCTTAGTAACCTACGAGCAGTACTTC	CASSLVTYEQYF
TRBV5-1	TRBJ1-2	TRBD1	NA	TGCGCCAGCAGCCAAGACAGGGGTAATGACGGCTACACCTTC	CASSQDRGNDGYTF
TRBV10-3	TRBJ1-2	NA	NA	TGTGCCATCAGTGAGGCAGGGAATAACTATGGCTACACCTTC	CAISEAGNNYGYTF
TRBV11-2	TRBJ2-5	NA	once	TGTGCCAGCAGCACGACAGTAGAGACCCAGTACTTC	CASSTTVETQYF
TRBV30	TRBJ2-2	NA	NA	TGTGCCTGGAGTGCAGGGATGAACACCGGGGAGCTGTTTTTT	CAWSAGMNTGELFF
TRBV2	TRBJ2-7	TRBD2	NA	TGTGCCAGCAGTGGGGAGGGGTCCTACGAGCAGTACTTC	CASSGEGSYEQYF
TRBV5-4	TRBJ2-3	TRBD1	NA	TGTGCCAGCAGCTTGGTGCAGGGGGTAGATACGCAGTATTTT	CASSLVQGVDTQYF
TRBV4-1	TRBJ1-4	NA	medium-sized	TGCGCCAGCAGCCAAGATAGAACAGGCTATGAAAAACTGTTTTTT	CASSQDRTGYEKLFF
TRBV29-1	TRBJ2-1	NA	NA	TGCAGCGTTGAGTGGGGAGCCTACAATGAGCAGTTCTTC	CSVEWGAYNEQFF
TRBV4-1	TRBJ2-3	TRBD1	NA	TGCGCCAGCAGCCAGCTACAGGGGAAGACAGATACGCAGTATTTT	CASSQLQGKTDTQYF
TRBV9	TRBJ2-1	TRBD2	NA	TGTGCCAGCAGCGCGGGGGTAGCGGGAGTCCCCCGAGCCTACAATGAGCAGTTCTTC	CASSAGVAGVPRAYNEQFF
TRBV19	TRBJ2-1	TRBD2	NA	TGTGCCAGTAGCCGCCGACTAGCGGGTAACGATAATGAGCAGTTCTTC	CASSRRLAGNDNEQFF
TRBV11-3	TRBJ2-5	NA	NA	TGTGCCAGCAGCTTAGCTGGGCGGGGCGGAGAGACCCAGTACTTC	CASSLAGRGGETQYF
TRBV6-1	TRBJ2-1	TRBD1	few	TGTGCCAGCAGGGGGACAGGGGGCTACAATGAGCAGTTCTTC	CASRGTGGYNEQFF
TRBV10-1	TRBJ2-7	TRBD1	NA	TGCGCCAGCAGTGACGGGACAGGGGGCTACGAGCAGTACTTC	CASSDGTGGYEQYF
TRBV5-5	TRBJ2-7	NA	NA	TGTGCCAGCAGCTTGTCTGGGGGCTTCGAGCAGTACTTC	CASSLSGGFEQYF
TRBV13	TRBJ1-5	NA	few	TGTGCCAGCAGCTTAGGTGGCGGGCTAGGAAATCAGCCCCAGCATTTT	CASSLGGGLGNQPQHF
TRBV5-1	TRBJ2-3	TRBD2	NA	TGCGCCAGCAGCCGGACTAGCGGGGGTAACACAGATACGCAGTATTTT	CASSRTSGGNTDTQYF
TRBV10-3	TRBJ2-6	NA	once	TGTGCCATCAGTGAACAGGCTGGGGCCAACGTCCTGACTTTC	CAISEQAGANVLTF
TRBV5-1	TRBJ2-5	TRBD1	NA	TGCGCCAGCAGTCCCGGACAGGGGGCTTTTGAGACCCAGTACTTC	CASSPGQGAFETQYF
TRBV18	TRBJ1-2	NA	NA	TGTGCCAGCTCACCACAGGTTGAGGCAGGGCGTTCAGAGGGCTACACCTTC	CASSPQVEAGRSEGYTF
TRBV10-3	TRBJ2-2	NA	NA	TGTGCCATCGCGCCAGGGGCGAACACCGGGGAGCTGTTTTTT	CAIAPGANTGELFF
TRBV28	TRBJ2-7	NA	NA	TGTGCCAGCAGTTTAAGTCTAGCGAGCCTCTCCTACGAGCAGTACTTC	CASSLSLASLSYEQYF
TRBV7-6	TRBJ2-7	NA	NA	TGTGCCAGCAGCTCCCGACAGAGACACTTTTACTTC	CASSSRQRHFYF
TRBV9	TRBJ2-1	TRBD2	NA	TGTGCCAGCAGCGTAGTAGCGGGCAGCTCCTACAATGAGCAGTTCTTC	CASSVVAGSSYNEQFF
TRBV2	TRBJ2-7	TRBD1	NA	TGTGCCAGCAGTCGACAGGGGGCCGAGAGCTCCTACGAGCAGTACTTC	CASSRQGAESSYEQYF
TRBV7-6	TRBJ2-6	NA	NA	TGTGCCAGCAGCTTAGATCGGGACTCTGGGGCCAACGTCCTGACTTTC	CASSLDRDSGANVLTF
TRBV5-5	TRBJ1-1	NA	NA	TGTGCCAGCAGCTTACAGAAAATGAACACTGAAGCTTTCTTT	CASSLQKMNTEAFF
TRBV7-3	TRBJ2-1	TRBD2	NA	TGTGCCAGCAGCCCCCACGGGCTAGCGGGAGGTGGTGAGCAGTTCTTC	CASSPHGLAGGGEQFF
TRBV6-1	TRBJ2-1	TRBD2	once	TGTGCCAGCAGTGAAGAGGTCGGGCTAGCGGCCTACTCCTACAATGAGCAGTTCTTC	CASSEEVGLAAYSYNEQFF
TRBV30	TRBJ2-5	TRBD2	NA	TGTGCCTGGAGTATAGGACTAGCGGCCGAAGAGACCCAGTACTTC	CAWSIGLAAEETQYF
TRBV11-2	TRBJ2-1	NA	NA	TGTGCCAGCAGCCGACTCACCTCCTACAATGAGCAGTTCTTC	CASSRLTSYNEQFF
TRBV6-1	TRBJ2-1	TRBD1	once	TGTGCCAGCAGTATTGAGGGACAGGTGTACAATGAGCAGTTCTTC	CASSIEGQVYNEQFF